A selection of T cell receptor beta chains follows, all from one sample in a study of Siglec-9 on CD8 T cells in melanoma. Generated by immunoSEQ multiplex PCR, the TCRdb table keeps only in-frame clones and is missing some. In the table there are roughly 35,000 clones, about 80% of which are singletons. The specimen sequenced was Siglec-9- CD8+ T cells sorted from blood. These receptors were taken from a human donor in good health. CDR3s include the opening cysteine and the closing phenylalanine or tryptophan. Fields, in order: V gene, clone size, D gene, J gene, CDR3 protein, CDR3 DNA. A D gene is named only where the DNA matches it firmly. Expanded clones get a size class; other rows say once, few or many, or leave the size out.

TRBV4-1	.	.	TRBJ2-5	CASSRSSGTRQETQYF	TGCGCCAGCAGCCGATCCTCCGGGACCCGGCAAGAGACCCAGTACTTC
TRBV6-5	.	TRBD2	TRBJ2-1	CASSYTSGDNEQFF	TGTGCCAGCAGTTACACTAGCGGGGACAATGAGCAGTTCTTC
TRBV19	.	TRBD2	TRBJ2-1	CASTLGLAGYNEQFF	TGTGCCAGTACTCTAGGACTAGCGGGATACAATGAGCAGTTCTTC
TRBV28	.	TRBD2	TRBJ2-5	CASSSDKREDETQYF	TGTGCCAGCAGCTCAGACAAGCGGGAGGACGAGACCCAGTACTTC
TRBV28	few	.	TRBJ1-1	CASSPLGGGYTEAFF	TGTGCCAGCAGCCCGCTAGGGGGAGGGTACACTGAAGCTTTCTTT
TRBV10-3	.	TRBD1	TRBJ2-7	CAISDSGTGSYEQYF	TGTGCCATCAGTGACTCCGGGACAGGTTCCTACGAGCAGTACTTC
TRBV2	.	.	TRBJ2-2	CASSPLRGNTGELFF	TGTGCCAGCAGTCCTCTCCGGGGGAACACCGGGGAGCTGTTTTTT
TRBV28	.	.	TRBJ2-7	CASSLRLGFSEQYF	TGTGCCAGCAGTTTGCGTCTAGGGTTCTCCGAGCAGTACTTC
TRBV25-1	.	.	TRBJ1-1	CASSEYGAEAFF	TGTGCCAGCAGTGAATACGGGGCTGAAGCTTTCTTT
TRBV7-9	.	.	TRBJ2-3	CASSPQGGTDTQYF	TGTGCCAGCAGCCCACAGGGGGGGACAGATACGCAGTATTTT
TRBV5-4	few	TRBD1	TRBJ1-1	CASSPTGTGGGTEAFF	TGTGCCAGCAGCCCCACCGGGACAGGGGGAGGCACTGAAGCTTTCTTT
TRBV28	.	.	TRBJ2-7	CASSLDAHEQYF	TGTGCCAGCAGTCTAGATGCCCACGAGCAGTACTTC
TRBV11-3	.	.	TRBJ1-2	CASSLAGGRDYGYTF	TGTGCCAGCAGCTTAGCCGGGGGAAGGGACTATGGCTACACCTTC
TRBV11-3	.	TRBD1	TRBJ2-7	CASSPLDRVEQYF	TGTGCCAGCAGCCCACTGGACAGGGTCGAGCAGTACTTC
TRBV5-8	.	.	TRBJ2-7	CASSRGQQYF	TGTGCCAGCAGCCGGGGGCAGCAGTACTTC
TRBV29-1	once	TRBD1	TRBJ2-1	CSVPAGYRDRVGDEQFF	TGCAGCGTCCCCGCCGGGTATCGGGACAGGGTGGGCGATGAGCAGTTCTTC
TRBV29-1	.	.	TRBJ1-2	CSVEGGDGIYYGYTF	TGCAGCGTTGAAGGAGGCGACGGAATTTACTATGGCTACACCTTC
TRBV6-1	.	TRBD1	TRBJ2-5	CASRGTAQETQYF	TGTGCCAGCAGGGGGACAGCCCAAGAGACCCAGTACTTC
TRBV19	.	.	TRBJ2-7	CASSMAFGPGSGYEQYF	.
TRBV7-9	.	.	TRBJ2-7	CASSHPSVEGSYEQYF	TGTGCCAGCAGCCACCCCTCGGTGGAAGGGTCCTACGAGCAGTACTTC
TRBV28	.	.	TRBJ2-7	CASSFLAGSSYEQYF	TGTGCCAGCAGTTTCCTGGCGGGGAGCTCCTACGAGCAGTACTTC
TRBV9	.	.	TRBJ2-7	CASSPAGRSSYEQYF	TGTGCCAGCAGCCCGGCGGGCAGGAGCTCCTACGAGCAGTACTTC
TRBV28	once	TRBD1	TRBJ2-2	CASSPDRGLTGELFF	TGTGCCAGCAGTCCGGACAGGGGGCTCACCGGGGAGCTGTTTTTT
TRBV2	.	TRBD2	TRBJ2-7	CASSETGGPSEQYF	TGTGCCAGCAGTGAAACGGGAGGGCCTTCCGAGCAGTACTTC